The 2 T cell receptor beta chains presented below share a single source sample, sequenced in a study of human T cells and chemical hapten exposure. The sample's time point: pre-sensitization, week 0. Sample treatment: therapeutic diphenylcyclopropenone sensitization with weekly scalp DPC. One entry per CDR3 protein results from TCRdb running MiXCR on the RACE reads. Here the sample spans 270,000 or so distinct CDR3 sequences, roughly 7.4% being singletons. Sequenced here: whole blood, sampled in connection with sensitization to the hapten diphenylcyclopropenone (DPC). Receptor source: a man between 18 and 29 years old with alopecia areata. Some clones in this sample may be carry-over from other donors' samples.

J is TRBJ2-6 and V is TRBV5-1, with D possibly matching TRBD1 (7 bases). Germline CDR1 SGHRS, CDR2 YFSETQ. The CDR3 consists of 14 residues. V was pared by 2 bases and J by 7 bases, with 10 bases between. The CDR3 DNA reads TGCGCCAGCAGCTTCCAGGGGGGAGCCAACGTCCTGACTTTC. This sequence encodes CASSFQGGANVLTF. Drawing the rest from reference TRBV5-1 and TRBJ2-6, the complete variable domain is KAGVTQTPRYLIKTRGQQVTLSCSPISGHRSVSWYQQTPGQGLQFLFEYFSETQRNKGNFPGRFSGRQFSNSRSEMNVSTLELGDSALYLCASSFQGGANVLTFGAGSRLTVL.

The chain joins TRBV24-1 to TRBJ1-5; D gene unclear. V lost 4 bases, J lost 0 bases, and 9 bases lay in between. This CDR3 has 15 residues. The germline gives CDR1 KGHDR, CDR2 SFDVKD. CDR3 bases: TGTGCCACCAGTGACGGCAGTTATAGCAATCAGCCCCAGCATTTT. Amino acid sequence: CATSDGSYSNQPQHF.